This T cell receptor (beta chain) was documented in a study of blood T cell repertoires in COVID-19. Across the whole study: Nucleic acid was either cDNA or gDNA, and it came from T cells, B-cell-depleted T cells, or PBMCs.

As processed by the authors: Reference gene primer amplification gave nucleated cell count estimates. TCRdb's copy holds only in-frame clones and misses some; the assay was immunoSEQ multiplex PCR. From that table come the V and J calls and clone size; the DNA was used to work out D and trimming. The sample contains 31,000 or so clones, approximately 89% of which appear only once. Germline V gives CDR1 SGHRS, CDR2 YFSETQ. With 4 bases clipped from V and 5 bases from J, the junction kept 4 bases outside the gene matches. This CDR3 has 15 residues. This receptor was taken from a human donor in a cohort sampled during active COVID-19. V is TRBV5-1 and J is TRBJ2-5, with 14 bases aligning to TRBD2. The sample consisted of peripheral blood. CDR3 DNA sequence: TGCGCCAGCAGCCTGGGACTAGCGGGAGTTGAGACCCAGTACTTC. It codes for CASSLGLAGVETQYF.